This T cell receptor beta chain was profiled in a study of CD8 T cells in ankylosing spondylitis. Findings and caveats of the study: A motif in TCR beta, a set of roughly 8 highly homologous variants, appeared characteristic of ankylosing spondylitis blood.

TCRdb redid the calling of the 5' RACE reads with MiXCR, one entry per CDR3 protein. The sample has more than 60,000 distinct CDR3 sequences, 6.2% seen once; the top ten hold approximately 5%. This clonotype was counted many times. Its antigen is not known. V was trimmed by 3 bases and J by 13 bases, leaving 10 bases between them. Looked up from germline, CDR1 is SGHTA and CDR2 is FQGNSA. The CDR3 covers 11 residues. This sequence originates from a male donor with ankylosing spondylitis. The chain links TRBV7-2 to TRBJ2-1, with D perhaps given as TRBD1 or TRBD2 (5 bases each). Source material: synovial fluid, either unsorted or a sorted T cell fraction (not recorded which). CDR3 in DNA: TGTGCCAGCAGCTTCGGGACCCTTCAGTTCTTC. Protein sequence: CASSFGTLQFF.